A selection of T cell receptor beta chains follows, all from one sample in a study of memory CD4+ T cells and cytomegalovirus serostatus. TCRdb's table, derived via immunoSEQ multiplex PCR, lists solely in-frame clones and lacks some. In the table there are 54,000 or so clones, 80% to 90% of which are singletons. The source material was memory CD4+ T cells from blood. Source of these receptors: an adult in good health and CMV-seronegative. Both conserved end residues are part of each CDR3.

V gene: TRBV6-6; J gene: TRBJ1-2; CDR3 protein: CASSYSPERSYTF
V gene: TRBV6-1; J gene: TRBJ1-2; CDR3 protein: CASSEASETSPTF
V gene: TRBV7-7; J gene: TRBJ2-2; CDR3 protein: CASSTSGSTGELFF
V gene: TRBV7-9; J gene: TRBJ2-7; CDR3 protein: CASSLFSGPYEQYF
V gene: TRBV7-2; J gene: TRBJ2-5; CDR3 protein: CASSPRLLVSSRETQYF
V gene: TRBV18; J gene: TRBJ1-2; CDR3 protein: CASSPSREVNYGYTF
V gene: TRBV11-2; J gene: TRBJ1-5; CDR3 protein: CASSLGRKEPQHF
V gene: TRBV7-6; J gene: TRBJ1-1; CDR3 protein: CASSLGGPTTSGSTEAFF
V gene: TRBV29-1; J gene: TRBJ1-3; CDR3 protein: CSVEERGRGNTIYF
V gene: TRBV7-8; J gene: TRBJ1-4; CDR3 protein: CASSPPTGGRGNEKLFF
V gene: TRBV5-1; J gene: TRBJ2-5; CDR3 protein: CASSLDGLVSQTQYF
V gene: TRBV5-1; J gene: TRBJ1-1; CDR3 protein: CASTFSSGTNTEAFF
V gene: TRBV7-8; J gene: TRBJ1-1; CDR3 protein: CASSLARTGGSEAFF
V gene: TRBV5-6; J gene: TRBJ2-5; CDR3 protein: CASSLARLAGTQETQYF
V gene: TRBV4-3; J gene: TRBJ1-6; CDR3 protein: CASSQDTGQVGSPLHF
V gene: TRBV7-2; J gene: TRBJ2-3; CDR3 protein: CASSAKSGQVLSRTDTQYF
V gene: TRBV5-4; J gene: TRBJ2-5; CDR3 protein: CASSLVLVAAKIRKKETQYF
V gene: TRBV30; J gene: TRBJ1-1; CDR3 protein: CAWSLGPGLNTEAFF
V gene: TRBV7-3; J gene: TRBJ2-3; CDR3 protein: CASSLTGVGTGNTDTQYF
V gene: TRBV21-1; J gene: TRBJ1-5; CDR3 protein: CASRRDRGYQPQHF
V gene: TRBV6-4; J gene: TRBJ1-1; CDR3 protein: CASSAGARTEAFF
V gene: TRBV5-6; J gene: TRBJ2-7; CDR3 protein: CASSLGGVYKQYF
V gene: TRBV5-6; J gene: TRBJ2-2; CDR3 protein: CASSFLDGKNTGELFF
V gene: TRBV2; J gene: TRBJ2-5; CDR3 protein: CASSDLSRQETQYF
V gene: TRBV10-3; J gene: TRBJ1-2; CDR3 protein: CAINSGSVYGYTF
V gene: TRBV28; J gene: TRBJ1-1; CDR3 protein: CASSPPGEGWTEAFF
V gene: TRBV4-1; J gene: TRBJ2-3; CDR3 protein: CASSQETVADTQYF
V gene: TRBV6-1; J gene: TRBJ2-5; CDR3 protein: CASSRRQGQETQYF